This TCR beta chain was recorded in a study of blood T cells in healthy people across ages. Regarding the study as a whole: Older age coincided with a roughly linear decline in TCR beta diversity per million T cells.

This clonotype was counted between two and nine times. Its cognate antigen is unknown. The CDR3 has 14 residues. The ends lost 6 bases at V and 4 bases at J; junction bases unmatched: 11. CDR1 is SQVTM, CDR2 ANQGSEA, per germline. Healthy Caucasian individuals from Russia aged about 6 to 100 were enrolled as donors. The use of a sample-barcoded 5' primer and a J-beta primer mix characterized a second PCR of roughly 6 to 11 cycles. Tagging of each cDNA molecule was performed by a template-switch adaptor with 12 random nucleotides. Each single sample gave us at least 3 million CDR3-containing paired-end reads. TCRdb re-called the 5' RACE reads through MiXCR, storing one row per CDR3 protein. The sample carries 700,000 or so distinct CDR3 sequences, 22% recorded once.

The receptor comes from a man in his sixties or seventies in good health. The chain carries TRBV29-1 and TRBJ1-2, with 7 bases fitting TRBD1. Sequencing was performed on blood. Here the CDR3 DNA reads TGCAGCGTAGCTTCAACAGGGGAGGGCTATGGCTACACCTTC. It encodes CSVASTGEGYGYTF.